A selection of T cell receptor beta chains follows, all from one sample in a study of T cell repertoires in ileal Crohn's disease. Using immunoSEQ multiplex PCR, the repertoire was profiled, and TCRdb retains in-frame clones only, with some absent. The sample has tens of thousands of clones, about 81% seen once. Sequenced input: ileal tissue. These receptors were taken from an adult with Crohn's disease. The CDR3 runs from the conserved cysteine through the conserved F or W. A D gene is named only where the DNA matches it firmly. Some rows mark clone size as missing; the rest say once, few, many or name a class of expanded clone.

j_gene,v_gene,d_gene,abundance,CDR3nt,CDR3aa
TRBJ1-2,TRBV10-3,NA,NA,TGTGCCATCAGTGCAGATAACTATGGCTACACCTTC,CAISADNYGYTF
TRBJ2-6,TRBV19,NA,NA,TGTGCCACCACACGGGAGAGAGCGGATTCTGGGGCCAACGTCCTGACTTTC,CATTRERADSGANVLTF
TRBJ1-2,TRBV5-6,TRBD1,NA,TGTGCCAGCAGCGACCGGGACAGGGGGCGGGAAGGCTATGGCTACACCTTC,CASSDRDRGREGYGYTF
TRBJ2-1,TRBV4-1,TRBD1,NA,TGCGCCAGCAGCCCGGGGACAGGGTTCAATGAGCAGTTCTTC,CASSPGTGFNEQFF
TRBJ2-7,TRBV10-1,TRBD1,NA,TGCGCCAGCAGCGCCGGGACAGGGTACGAGCAGTACTTC,CASSAGTGYEQYF
TRBJ2-1,TRBV4-1,NA,NA,TGCGCCAGCAGCCAAGCAGGCGGCTTGGGAGGTAATGAGCAGTTCTTC,CASSQAGGLGGNEQFF
TRBJ2-5,TRBV5-1,TRBD1,few,TGCGCCAGCCGCAGTCGACCGGACAGGGAAGAGACCCAGTACTTC,CASRSRPDREETQYF
TRBJ1-6,TRBV7-8,TRBD1,NA,TGTGCCAGCAGCCTGGGACAGACCTATAATTCACCCCTCCACTTT,CASSLGQTYNSPLHF
TRBJ2-7,TRBV7-9,NA,NA,TGTGCCAGCAATTCTATAGGGGCGGATTCCTACGAGCAGTACTTC,CASNSIGADSYEQYF
TRBJ2-3,TRBV11-1,NA,NA,TGTGCCAGCAGCTTAGGTACTAGTCCCGCAGATACGCAGTATTTT,CASSLGTSPADTQYF
TRBJ1-2,TRBV27,TRBD1,NA,TGTGCCAGCAGTTTACGCCAGGGACAGAGTCTCAACTATGGCTACACCTTC,CASSLRQGQSLNYGYTF
TRBJ1-5,TRBV7-2,NA,NA,TGTGCCAGCAGCCCGACAGGTGGGGCCGGGCTCCAGCATTTT,CASSPTGGAGLQHF
TRBJ2-1,TRBV14,TRBD2,NA,TGTGCCAGCAGCCAACAACGGGGAGCGGGGCGCGCCTACAATGAGCAGTTCTTC,CASSQQRGAGRAYNEQFF
TRBJ1-4,TRBV6-4,NA,NA,TGTGCCAGCTCCCGGGAGAGAGGAGAAAAACTGTTTTTT,CASSRERGEKLFF
TRBJ1-2,TRBV19,NA,few,TGTGCCAGTAGTATATCAGGCTACTCTAACTATGGCTACACCTTC,CASSISGYSNYGYTF
TRBJ1-1,TRBV19,NA,NA,TGTGCCAGTAGTAGTCCAAGCTCACAGGCCATGAACACTGAAGCTTTCTTT,CASSSPSSQAMNTEAFF
TRBJ2-3,TRBV27,NA,few,TGTGCCAGCAGTCACCGGACAGATACGCAGTATTTT,CASSHRTDTQYF
TRBJ2-6,TRBV4-1,NA,once,TGCGCCAGCAGCCAAGATCCTACTGGGGCCAACGTCCTGACTTTC,CASSQDPTGANVLTF
TRBJ1-2,TRBV7-8,NA,NA,TGTGCCAGCAGCTACAACGGTCTACAGGGCTACACCTTC,CASSYNGLQGYTF
TRBJ1-1,TRBV28,TRBD1,NA,TGTGCCAGCAGTTTATCAGGGGGAAACACTGAAGCTTTCTTT,CASSLSGGNTEAFF
TRBJ1-2,TRBV6-5,TRBD1,NA,TGTGCCAGCAGCGACACAGGGGGCGGCTACACCTTC,CASSDTGGGYTF
TRBJ1-1,TRBV10-2,TRBD1,NA,TGCGCCAGCAGTGAGTGGACGGACAGGGGCACTGAAGCTTTCTTT,CASSEWTDRGTEAFF
TRBJ1-2,TRBV29-1,TRBD1,once,TGCAGCGTTTATAGCGGACAGGGACGGGGCTACACCTTC,CSVYSGQGRGYTF
TRBJ2-2,TRBV7-2,NA,NA,TGTGCCAGCAGCCGAACAGGGGGGGCCGGGGAGCTGTTTTTT,CASSRTGGAGELFF
TRBJ2-4,TRBV19,NA,once,TGTGCCAATAGTATAGATCGGGGAGGTGGAGACATTCAGTACTTC,CANSIDRGGGDIQYF
TRBJ2-7,TRBV7-9,NA,once,TGTGCCAGCAGCTTATGGGGAGGAGGGTATAACGAGCAGTACTTC,CASSLWGGGYNEQYF
TRBJ2-7,TRBV7-2,TRBD1,NA,TGTGCCAGCAGCTTAGTGCTCGGACAGGGGGTGGGGAGCTACGAGCAGTACTTC,CASSLVLGQGVGSYEQYF
TRBJ1-6,TRBV6-5,NA,NA,TGTGCCAGCTGGGGAGGTACCTATTCACCCCTCCACTTT,CASWGGTYSPLHF
TRBJ2-7,TRBV11-2,NA,NA,TGTGCCAGCAGCTTTGTGGGGGTTGGAGGGTACGAGCAGTACTTC,CASSFVGVGGYEQYF
TRBJ1-2,TRBV4-1,TRBD1,NA,TGCGCCAGCAGCCCGCTGGACAGGGGCTATGGCTACACCTTC,CASSPLDRGYGYTF
TRBJ2-7,TRBV2,TRBD2,NA,TGTGCCAGCAGTGGTAAGCGGGGGGCGTCCTACGAGCAGTACTTC,CASSGKRGASYEQYF
TRBJ2-7,TRBV4-3,NA,NA,TGCGCCAGCAGCCAAGATGTCTGGGATCGGGGCTACGAGCAGTACTTC,CASSQDVWDRGYEQYF
TRBJ2-3,TRBV9,TRBD1,few,TGTGCCAGCAGCGTAACCGGGACAGGGAACACAGATACGCAGTATTTT,CASSVTGTGNTDTQYF
TRBJ2-7,TRBV7-2,TRBD2,NA,TGTGCCAGCAGCTTACGCCGGACTAGCGACACCGAGCAGTACTTC,CASSLRRTSDTEQYF
TRBJ2-3,TRBV5-1,TRBD2,few,TGCGCCAGCAGCTTGTTCCCCGGTCTGGCGGGGGGAATCCCTAGCACAGATACGCAGTATTTT,CASSLFPGLAGGIPSTDTQYF
TRBJ2-5,TRBV7-8,TRBD1,NA,TGTGCCACCAGCTTAACAGGGGGCGAAAAGACCCAGTACTTC,CATSLTGGEKTQYF
TRBJ2-7,TRBV10-3,TRBD1,NA,TGTGCCATCAGTGAGTCGGGGAGACAGGGTACGTACGAGCAGTACTTC,CAISESGRQGTYEQYF
TRBJ1-4,TRBV5-1,TRBD1,NA,TGCGCCAGCAGCTTTGGCAGGGGGAGTGAAAAACTGTTTTTT,CASSFGRGSEKLFF
TRBJ2-7,TRBV7-2,NA,NA,TGTGCCAGCAGCTCAGGGGCCCAATCCTACGAGCAGTACTTC,CASSSGAQSYEQYF
TRBJ2-7,TRBV27,NA,few,TGTGCCAGCAGTACCCCGGACAGCCCGGACTACGAGCAGTACTTC,CASSTPDSPDYEQYF
TRBJ1-3,TRBV7-2,NA,NA,TGTGCCAGCAGCTCGGCTGGAAACACCATATATTTT,CASSSAGNTIYF
TRBJ1-2,TRBV20-1,TRBD1,NA,TGCAGTGCAGAGGACAGGGATGGCTACACCTTC,CSAEDRDGYTF
TRBJ2-5,TRBV7-9,NA,NA,TGTGCCAGCAGCTCCCAAGGGGGGGTAGAGACCCAGTACTTC,CASSSQGGVETQYF
TRBJ1-6,TRBV9,NA,NA,TGTGCCAGCAGCCCGACAGATAATTCACCCCTCCACTTT,CASSPTDNSPLHF
TRBJ1-1,TRBV6-1,NA,NA,TGTGCCAGCAGTGACGTTAGCCTAATGAACACTGAAGCTTTCTTT,CASSDVSLMNTEAFF
TRBJ2-7,TRBV4-2,NA,NA,TGTGCCAGCAGCCAAGAAGGGGCCTCCTACGAGCAGTACTTC,CASSQEGASYEQYF
TRBJ2-2,TRBV9,NA,NA,TGTGCCAGCAGCCGGGACATAAACACCGGGGAGCTGTTTTTT,CASSRDINTGELFF
TRBJ1-2,TRBV15,NA,NA,TGTGCCACCAGCAGTAGTCTCCTAGGGGCCTTCTATGGCTACACCTTC,CATSSSLLGAFYGYTF
TRBJ1-2,TRBV11-2,TRBD1,NA,TGTGCCAGCAGCTTGGGGTTTGAAGGGGGCTACTATGGCTACACCTTC,CASSLGFEGGYYGYTF
TRBJ1-1,TRBV2,NA,NA,TGTGCCAGCAGTGAATTCGACATAGGGAACACTGAAGCTTTCTTT,CASSEFDIGNTEAFF
TRBJ1-2,TRBV27,TRBD1,NA,TGTGCCAGCAGTTGGGACAGGGGGACGAACGGCTACACCTTC,CASSWDRGTNGYTF
TRBJ2-2,TRBV18,NA,once,TGTGCCAGCTCACCAGGGGGCGGCACCGGGGAGCTGTTTTTT,CASSPGGGTGELFF
TRBJ2-1,TRBV7-2,NA,NA,TGTGCCAGCAGCTTAGCGCAGGCCACCAGAGAGCAGTTCTTC,CASSLAQATREQFF
TRBJ1-1,TRBV11-2,NA,NA,TGTGCCAGCAGCTTGGCCACTGAAGCTTTCTTT,CASSLATEAFF
TRBJ2-3,TRBV6-5,TRBD1,NA,TGTGCCAGCATAAGGGACAGGGGCTCAGATACGCAGTATTTT,CASIRDRGSDTQYF
TRBJ1-2,TRBV6-5,NA,few,TGTGCCAGCAGTTTGAGTACCTTC,CASSLSTF
TRBJ1-2,TRBV5-8,TRBD1,NA,TGTGCCAGCAGCCCCAGGGGGCCATACGGCTACACCTTC,CASSPRGPYGYTF